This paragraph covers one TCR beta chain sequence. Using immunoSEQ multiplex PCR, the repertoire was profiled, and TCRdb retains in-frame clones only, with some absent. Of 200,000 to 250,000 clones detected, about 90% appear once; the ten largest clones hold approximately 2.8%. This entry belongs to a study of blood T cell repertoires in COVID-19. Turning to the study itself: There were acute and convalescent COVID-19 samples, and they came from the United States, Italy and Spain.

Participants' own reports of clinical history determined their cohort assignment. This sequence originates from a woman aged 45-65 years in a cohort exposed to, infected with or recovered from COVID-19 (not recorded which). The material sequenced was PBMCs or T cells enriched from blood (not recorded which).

The CDR3: CAIGQGARGATEAFF. Here the CDR3 DNA reads TGTGCCATCGGACAGGGGGCGAGGGGGGCCACTGAAGCTTTCTTT. The rearrangement uses TRBV10-3 and TRBJ1-1, with 11 bases fitting TRBD1. V dropped 8 bases and J dropped 4; count of bases not matched to a gene: 9. The CDR3 is 15 residues long. The germline V gene encodes CDR1 ENHRY and CDR2 SYGVKD.